The 10 T cell receptor beta chains presented below share a single source sample, sequenced in a study of radiation and T cells in renal cell carcinoma. Time point meaning: baseline pretreatment blood. Documented treatment: 15 Gy SBRT to primary tumor, nephrectomy 4 weeks later. Method: immunoSEQ multiplex PCR; TCRdb's copy keeps in-frame clones and lacks some. The repertoire includes tens of thousands of clones, around 80% of them detected once, and 35% to 50% sits in the top ten. Sample: blood, taken from a patient whose treatment included radiotherapy and nephrectomy. Source of these receptors: a man aged 55-75 years with renal cell carcinoma.

The CDR3 region has the DNA TGTGCCAGTAGTGTCCGACTAGCGGGAGGTTCGAGCGGGGAGCTGTTTTTT. Translation gives CASSVRLAGGSSGELFF. The V gene is TRBV19, the J gene TRBJ2-2; 13 bases are shared with TRBD2. CDR3 size: 17 residues. V trimming: 5 bases; J trimming: 7 bases; junction bases outside the gene matches: 10. Per the germline V gene, CDR1 is LNHDA and CDR2 is SQIVND (reference sequence).

This chain connects TRBV2 to TRBJ2-3, with D tentatively TRBD1 or TRBD2 (5 bases each). The CDR3 runs to 15 residues. Germline V gene lookup returns CDR1 SNHLY and CDR2 FYNNEI. Trimming removed 0 bases at V and 4 bases at J, with 11 bases between. Here the CDR3 DNA reads TGTGCCAGCAGTGAAGCGGGGCAGGGAGCAGATACGCAGTATTTT. Its protein is CASSEAGQGADTQYF.

V usage is TRBV15 and J usage is TRBJ1-3; D is unresolved. V gave up 5 bases and J gave up 6 bases, with 11 bases separating them. This CDR3 contains 13 residues. Germline-derived CDR1 and CDR2 are LNHNV and YYDKDF (reference sequence). As DNA, the CDR3 is TGTGCCACCAGCCACCCCCCGGAAAACACCATATATTTT. Its translation: CATSHPPENTIYF.

The sample holds a few counts of this clone. The chain carries TRBV9 and TRBJ2-7; TRBD2 matches at 13 bases. CDR3 length: 15 residues. Germline CDR1 SGDLS, CDR2 YYNGEE. The ends lost 4 bases at V and 1 base at J; junction bases unmatched: 2. CDR3 in amino acids: CASSTSGRASYEQYF. As DNA, the CDR3 is TGTGCCAGCAGCACTAGCGGGAGGGCTTCCTACGAGCAGTACTTC.

The chain joins TRBV6-1 to TRBJ1-1; 9 bases line up with TRBD1. This CDR3 has 14 amino acids. The germline V gene encodes CDR1 MNHNS and CDR2 SASEGT. V lost 6 bases and J lost 4; bases outside the gene matches: 6. DNA of the CDR3: TGTGCCAGCAGGATGACAGGGGGATCCACTGAAGCTTTCTTT. This encodes CASRMTGGSTEAFF.

V and J are TRBV29-1 and TRBJ2-7; 9 bases align to TRBD1. The J segment lost 6 bases and the V segment lost 6 bases, leaving 9 bases of the junction unmatched. Germline assignment: CDR1 SQVTM and CDR2 ANQGSEA. This CDR3 contains 13 residues. CDR3 sequence: CSVRDRVTCEQYF. CDR3 coding DNA: TGCAGCGTCCGGGACAGGGTAACCTGCGAGCAGTACTTC.

The chain links TRBV9 to TRBJ2-1, with 7 bases identical to TRBD2. Germline V gene lookup returns CDR1 SGDLS and CDR2 YYNGEE. The CDR3 loop spans 18 amino acids. With V trimmed by 0 bases and J by 4 bases, 13 bases remained unmatched. In DNA form, the CDR3 reads TGTGCCAGCAGCGTAGGAGGAAGCGGGGCCTTAACTTACAATGAGCAGTTCTTC. It codes for CASSVGGSGALTYNEQFF.

The J gene is TRBJ1-4, the V gene TRBV6-1; weak D call: TRBD1 (5 bases). Germline V gene data show CDR1 as MNHNS and CDR2 as SASEGT. Between the trimmed V and J ends, which lost 4 bases and 1 base, there was a span of 7 bases. The CDR3 covers 14 residues. The CDR3 DNA is TGTGCCAGCAGTGTTCAGGGAACTAATGAAAAACTGTTTTTT. Its protein product is CASSVQGTNEKLFF.

This clone is a singleton in its sample. Other DNA sequences in this sample translate to the same CDR3. The V call is TRBV5-1, the J call TRBJ1-1, with D unclear. There are 13 residues in the CDR3. Germline V lookup: CDR1 SGHRS, CDR2 YFSETQ. V shed 0 bases and J shed 0 bases, with 3 bases lying between them. The CDR3 here is CASSLVVNTEAFF. The CDR3 nucleotides are TGCGCCAGCAGCTTGGTCGTGAACACTGAAGCTTTCTTT. Filled out from reference TRBV5-1 and TRBJ1-1, the complete variable domain reads KAGVTQTPRYLIKTRGQQVTLSCSPISGHRSVSWYQQTPGQGLQFLFEYFSETQRNKGNFPGRFSGRQFSNSRSEMNVSTLELGDSALYLCASSLVVNTEAFFGQGTRLTVV.

This clone was seen more than once but under ten times. The J gene is TRBJ1-1, the V gene TRBV10-3; 7 nucleotides match TRBD1. The V segment lost 2 bases and the J segment 1 base; nucleotides outside the gene matches: 1. This CDR3 has 14 amino acids. Germline V gene lookup returns CDR1 ENHRY and CDR2 SYGVKD. CDR3 DNA: TGTGCCATCAGTGAGGCAGGGGGGAACACTGAAGCTTTCTTT. Its protein product is CAISEAGGNTEAFF.